These T cell receptor beta chains were read from a single sample in a study of identical twins. TCRdb re-called the 5' RACE reads through MiXCR, storing one row per CDR3 protein. The data contain around 370,000 distinct CDR3 sequences, approximately 10% of them singletons. The sample comprised naive T cells sorted from blood. The receptors were sampled from a woman in her forties or fifties in good health. Both conserved end residues are part of each CDR3. Fields, in order: J gene, D gene, clone size, V gene, CDR3 DNA, CDR3 protein. A D gene is named only where the DNA matches it firmly. Rows give clone size only sometimes, using once, few, many, or a class for an expanded clone.

J: TRBJ2-1; D: .; size: few; V: TRBV12-3/TRBV12-4; DNA: TGTGCCAGCAGTTTAGCGGGGGTCGGGACTCTGTCAGGGGATGAGCAGTTCTTC; CDR3: CASSLAGVGTLSGDEQFF
J: TRBJ2-7; D: TRBD1; size: .; V: TRBV30; DNA: TGTGCCTGGACCAGGACAGGAGACTACGAGCAGTACTTC; CDR3: CAWTRTGDYEQYF
J: TRBJ2-1; D: .; size: .; V: TRBV6-1; DNA: TGTGCCAGCAGTGAAGCGCCGGGAGAGGGGGGTGAGCAGTTCTTC; CDR3: CASSEAPGEGGEQFF
J: TRBJ2-1; D: .; size: few; V: TRBV27; DNA: TGTGCCAGCACGAAGGGCTCCGCGAATGAGCAGTTCTTC; CDR3: CASTKGSANEQFF
J: TRBJ2-3; D: TRBD2; size: .; V: TRBV29-1; DNA: TGCAGCACACGGGGGGGAGAAGATACGCAGTATTTT; CDR3: CSTRGGEDTQYF
J: TRBJ1-5; D: .; size: few; V: TRBV19; DNA: TGTGCCAGTAGTATAGAAGGGGGTCAGCCCCAGCATTTT; CDR3: CASSIEGGQPQHF
J: TRBJ1-6; D: .; size: few; V: TRBV5-1; DNA: TGCGCCAGCAGCTTGACTGGTTCACCCCTCCACTTT; CDR3: CASSLTGSPLHF
J: TRBJ2-1; D: .; size: many; V: TRBV12-3/TRBV12-4; DNA: TGTGCCAGCAGTTTAGCCCCTTACAGTGAGCAGTTCTTC; CDR3: CASSLAPYSEQFF
J: TRBJ2-1; D: TRBD2; size: few; V: TRBV5-1; DNA: TGCGCCAGCAGCTTCCGGACTAGCGGGAACAATGAGCAGTTCTTC; CDR3: CASSFRTSGNNEQFF
J: TRBJ2-1; D: .; size: many; V: TRBV29-1; DNA: TGCAGCGTTCGGGCGGAGGTCGGAGATGAGCAGTTCTTC; CDR3: CSVRAEVGDEQFF
J: TRBJ2-3; D: .; size: .; V: TRBV5-5; DNA: TGTGCCAGCAGCTTCACACTCCCAGGGACCGCTGATACGCAGTATTTT; CDR3: CASSFTLPGTADTQYF
J: TRBJ2-1; D: .; size: .; V: TRBV7-9; DNA: TGTGCCAGCAGGATTAGCTCGGGGCTGAATGAGCAGTTCTTC; CDR3: CASRISSGLNEQFF
J: TRBJ2-2; D: .; size: many; V: TRBV5-1; DNA: TGCGCCAGCAGCTTGACAGGGATTCGCGAGCTGTTTTTT; CDR3: CASSLTGIRELFF
J: TRBJ2-5; D: .; size: few; V: TRBV11-3; DNA: TGTGCCAGCAGCTGGGAGGTAGGGGGGAGAGGAGAGACCCAGTACTTC; CDR3: CASSWEVGGRGETQYF
J: TRBJ1-1; D: .; size: few; V: TRBV12-3/TRBV12-4; DNA: TGTGCCAGCAGTTTATTTCATAACGCTTTCTTT; CDR3: CASSLFHNAFF
J: TRBJ2-7; D: .; size: few; V: TRBV7-2; DNA: TGTGCCAGCAGCTCCTCACCTATCGGGGGCGGGCAGTACTTC; CDR3: CASSSSPIGGGQYF
J: TRBJ1-2; D: .; size: few; V: TRBV3-1; DNA: TGTGCCAGCAGCAGTGAGGGATTCGACTATGGCTACACCTTC; CDR3: CASSSEGFDYGYTF
J: TRBJ2-2; D: .; size: .; V: TRBV7-2; DNA: TGTGCCAGCAGCTTAACGGTCACCGGGGAGCTGTTTTTT; CDR3: CASSLTVTGELFF
J: TRBJ2-1; D: .; size: many; V: TRBV12-3/TRBV12-4; DNA: TGTGCCAGCAGTCCAGACAGGCCCGGGCAGTTCTTC; CDR3: CASSPDRPGQFF
J: TRBJ2-3; D: .; size: few; V: TRBV21-1; DNA: TGTGCCAGCATTAGACGATGCACAGATACGCAGTATTTT; CDR3: CASIRRCTDTQYF